The 30 T cell receptor beta chains given below trace back to one sample, sequenced in a study of cytomegalovirus exposure and HLA in healthy donors. Use of 60 Vbeta and 13 Jbeta primers characterized the PCR. Measured with immunoSEQ multiplex PCR; TCRdb has only the in-frame clones, and not every one. The table includes about 140,000 clones, roughly 74% detected once. Sequenced material: PBMCs. All receptors derive from a man in his forties or fifties in good health and CMV-seronegative.

The chain carries TRBV18 and TRBJ1-4, with a weak D call TRBD1 (5 bases). The V end was cut by 1 base, the J end by 0 bases, with 9 bases between. The germline V gene has CDR1 KGHSH and CDR2 LQKENI. The CDR3 sequence is 16 residues long. The CDR3 reads CASSPQGAATNEKLFF. CDR3 bases: TGTGCCAGCTCACCACAAGGGGCAGCAACTAATGAAAAACTGTTTTTT.

The J gene is TRBJ2-5, the V gene TRBV5-5, with a weak D call TRBD1 (6 bases). The CDR3 is made up of 15 amino acids. From germline, CDR1 is SGHKS and CDR2 YYEKEE (reference sequence). Trimming pared 4 bases from V and 1 base from J, leaving 14 bases between. DNA of the CDR3: TGTGCCAGCAGCCCAACGACAGGTTCCCAAGAGACCCAGTACTTC. It yields the protein CASSPTTGSQETQYF.

The chain has TRBV19 and TRBJ1-2, with 7 positions matching TRBD1. The V and J ends lost 3 bases and 4 bases, in that order; junction bases with no gene match: 2. The germline CDR1 and CDR2 sequences are LNHDA and SQIVND (reference sequence). The length of the CDR3 is 13 residues. CDR3 coding DNA: TGTGCCAGTAGTATGGGACAGATCTATGGCTACACCTTC. Protein: CASSMGQIYGYTF.

The rearrangement links TRBV19 to TRBJ1-4; possible D gene TRBD1, 5 bases. Trimming pared 7 bases from V and 3 bases from J, leaving 21 bases between. This CDR3 has 17 residues. Looked up from germline, CDR1 is LNHDA and CDR2 is SQIVND (reference sequence). The CDR3 DNA follows: TGTGCCAGTAATCAAGTGAATCTGGGGGGATCTAATGAAAAACTGTTTTTT. It codes for CASNQVNLGGSNEKLFF.

This clone came up once. The chain links TRBV7-3 to TRBJ2-1, with D tentatively TRBD2 (6 bases). V was trimmed by 8 bases and J by 2 bases, leaving 22 bases between them. CDR1 and CDR2 from the germline V gene are SGHTA and FQGTGA. The CDR3 loop spans 17 amino acids. In DNA, the CDR3 is TGTGCCAGCGGCCCCATTTCCCGGACTAACCCCTACAATGAGCAGTTCTTC. Translated: CASGPISRTNPYNEQFF.

The chain employs TRBV25-1 and TRBJ1-1; 10 positions agree with TRBD1. Trimming took 3 bases from V and 10 from J; bases not matched to a gene: 11. CDR3 length equals 15 residues. CDR1 MGHDK and CDR2 SYGVNS come from the germline V gene. The CDR3 loop is CASSDSPGTGVVAFF. CDR3 nucleotides: TGTGCCAGCAGTGACTCTCCCGGGACAGGGGTGGTAGCTTTCTTT.

The chain has TRBV6-6 and TRBJ2-5; D call uncertain. The last part of the DNA fits TRBJ2-7 better; the J call may be wrong. This CDR3 has 14 residues. In germline, CDR1 is MNHNY, CDR2 SVGAGI (reference sequence). The CDR3 DNA reads as TGTGCCAGCAGTTACGGGCCCAGCTCCTACGAGCAGTACTTC. Its protein product is CASSYGPSSYEQYF.

This clone is a singleton in its sample. The chain is built from TRBV4-2 and TRBJ2-1; D is unresolved. The CDR3 has 15 amino acids. Per the germline V gene, CDR1 is LGHNA and CDR2 is YNFKEQ. V was shortened by 0 bases and J by 0 bases, with 6 bases between the two germline ends. CDR3 amino acids: CASSQEALSYNEQFF. The CDR3 DNA reads TGTGCCAGCAGCCAAGAGGCCCTCTCCTACAATGAGCAGTTCTTC.

The rearrangement uses TRBV6-5 and TRBJ2-5; TRBD1 might be the D (6 bases). The germline V and J ends were trimmed by 7 bases and 2 bases, with 14 bases remaining between them. The germline gives CDR1 MNHEY, CDR2 SVGAGI. This CDR3 spans 14 amino acids. This chain's CDR3 is CASTAARGQETQYF. The CDR3 DNA follows: TGTGCCAGCACCGCAGCGAGGGGGCAAGAGACCCAGTACTTC.

The chain is built from TRBV5-1 and TRBJ2-7, with D possibly being TRBD1 (6 bases). The CDR3 is 15 residues long. V was trimmed by 0 bases and J by 3 bases, leaving 13 bases between them. Looked up from germline, CDR1 is SGHRS and CDR2 is YFSETQ. DNA of the CDR3: TGCGCCAGCAGCTTGGAGGGGGATCTTAGCTACGAGCAGTACTTC. Amino acids: CASSLEGDLSYEQYF.

The CDR3 DNA follows: TGTGCCAGCAGCCAAGTTGGCAGGGAGGTCTACGAGCAGTACTTC. The encoded protein is CASSQVGREVYEQYF. This chain links TRBV14 with TRBJ2-7; possibly TRBD2 for D (6 bases). The V gene lost 1 base and the J gene lost 3 bases, with 13 bases spanning the gap. Germline CDR1 SGHDN, CDR2 FVKESK. The CDR3 is 15 residues long.

The V gene is TRBV5-5, the J gene TRBJ1-6, with 9 bases fitting TRBD1. Germline V lookup: CDR1 SGHKS, CDR2 YYEKEE (reference sequence). The CDR3 sequence is 16 residues long. The V gene end was trimmed by 5 bases and the J gene end by 6 bases; junction bases not matched to a gene: 9. CDR3 sequence reads: CASRTPGQGSNSPLHF. CDR3 DNA: TGTGCCAGCAGGACTCCGGGACAGGGATCTAATTCACCCCTCCACTTT.

This chain joins TRBV11-3 and TRBJ1-1; D unresolved. The ends were cut back, 3 bases at V and 3 bases at J, with 8 bases in the middle. The CDR3 totals 13 residues. Per the germline V gene, CDR1 is SGHNT and CDR2 is YENEEA. The CDR3 here is CASSFARDTEAFF. The DNA for the CDR3 is TGTGCCAGCAGCTTCGCTCGGGACACTGAAGCTTTCTTT.

This clone was seen a handful of times. The chain combines TRBV6-1 with TRBJ1-1; 7 positions match TRBD1. Germline CDR1 is MNHNS and CDR2 is SASEGT. The CDR3 sequence is 15 residues long. J lost 1 base, V lost 8 bases, and 10 bases had no gene match. The CDR3 here is CASRKTGMANTEAFF. The DNA for the CDR3 is TGTGCCAGCCGTAAGACAGGGATGGCGAACACTGAAGCTTTCTTT.

J is TRBJ2-2 and V is TRBV7-3; 7 bases map to TRBD2. CDR3 length equals 18 residues. Trimming at V came to 3 bases and at J to 0 bases, leaving 10 bases not matched to a gene. Germline loops: CDR1 SGHTA, CDR2 FQGTGA. The chain's CDR3 is CASSLSPGAGANTGELFF. The CDR3 DNA reads TGTGCCAGCAGCTTGTCCCCGGGCGCGGGGGCGAACACCGGGGAGCTGTTTTTT.

The V gene is TRBV11-2, the J gene TRBJ1-2; a weak D match, TRBD1 (5 bases). V was shortened by 5 bases and J by 3 bases, with 19 bases between the two germline ends. There are 16 residues in the CDR3. Germline V lookup: CDR1 SGHAT, CDR2 FQNNGV. CDR3 DNA: TGTGCCAGCAGCCGTCGCGGACGGGGCGGGGACTATGGCTACACCTTC. Amino acid sequence: CASSRRGRGGDYGYTF.

About this clone itself: A read error may produce the germline difference seen at one junction end. This sequence joins TRBV13 and TRBJ1-2, with D perhaps TRBD1 (5 bases). The CDR3 totals 15 residues. Germline V gene lookup returns CDR1 PRHDT and CDR2 FYEKMQ (reference sequence). This CDR3 reads CASSVGDSANYGYTF. The CDR3 DNA is TGTGCCAGCAGCGTAGGGGACTCTGCAAACTATGGCTACACCTTC. The variable domain in full, completed from reference TRBV13 and TRBJ1-2, reads AAGVIQSPRHLIKEKRETATLKCYPIPRHDTVYWYQQGPGQDPQFLISFYEKMQSDKGSIPDRFSAQQFSDYHSELNMSSLELGDSALYFCASSVGDSANYGYTFGSGTRLTVV.

The chain uses TRBV28 and TRBJ2-7; 10 bases agree with TRBD1. Germline V gives CDR1 MDHEN, CDR2 SYDVKM. The CDR3 is 17 amino acids. The trim removed 0 bases at V and 0 bases at J, leaving 5 bases unmatched. In DNA form, the CDR3 reads TGTGCCAGCAGTTTATGGGGCGGGACAGGGGCCTCCTACGAGCAGTACTTC. Translating it yields CASSLWGGTGASYEQYF.

This clone was seen a handful of times. In nucleotides, the CDR3 is TGTGCCAGCAGCTACGCGGGGTACGGCACTGAAGCTTTCTTT. Its protein product is CASSYAGYGTEAFF. V and J are TRBV11-3 and TRBJ1-1; D remains unclear. The V and J ends lost 4 bases and 4 bases respectively, with 13 bases between them. This CDR3 is 14 amino acids long. In germline, CDR1 is SGHNT, CDR2 YENEEA.

The chain couples TRBV7-6 to TRBJ2-6, with D possibly TRBD1 on 5 matching bases. The length of the CDR3 is 18 residues. Germline V lookup: CDR1 SGHVS, CDR2 FNYEAQ. Between the trimmed V and J ends, which lost 1 base and 0 bases, there was a span of 13 bases. The CDR3 DNA sequence: TGTGCCAGCAGCTTAGTAGCAGGGAAAGGCTCTGGGGCCAACGTCCTGACTTTC. Amino acid sequence: CASSLVAGKGSGANVLTF.

This chain connects TRBV30 to TRBJ1-2; no clear D gene. Germline lookup yields CDR1 GTSNPN and CDR2 SVGIG (reference sequence). CDR3 length: 12 residues. V lost 7 bases and J lost 1, with 10 bases in between. The CDR3 DNA follows: TGTGCCTTGCGTAAAGTTAACTATGGCTACACCTTC. Amino acids: CALRKVNYGYTF. The whole variable domain, remainder taken from reference TRBV30 and TRBJ1-2, is SQTIHQWPATLVQPVGSPLSLECTVEGTSNPNLYWYRQAAGRGLQLLFYSVGIGQISSEVPQNLSASRPQDRQFILSSKKLLLSDSGFYLCALRKVNYGYTFGSGTRLTVV.

The CDR3: CASSSRTGGVDNEQFF. The CDR3 region has the DNA TGTGCCAGCAGCTCTCGGACAGGGGGCGTCGACAATGAGCAGTTCTTC. The chain couples TRBV7-9 to TRBJ2-1, with 11 bases identical to TRBD1. CDR1 and CDR2 from the germline V gene are SEHNR and FQNEAQ (reference sequence). This CDR3 comprises 16 residues. V gave up 4 bases and J gave up 5 bases; unmatched junction bases: 7.

The gene calls are TRBV5-4 and TRBJ1-1; maybe TRBD1 (5 bases). Germline V gene data show CDR1 as SGHNT and CDR2 as YYREEE (reference sequence). V lost 4 bases and J 4 bases, leaving 11 bases between the germline ends. The length of the CDR3 is 13 residues. The CDR3: CASSGGVATEAFF. In nucleotides, the CDR3 is TGTGCCAGCAGCGGAGGGGTCGCCACTGAAGCTTTCTTT.

This clone was observed a handful of times. The rearrangement uses TRBV2 and TRBJ1-4, with 10 bases that match TRBD1. The V and J ends lost 7 bases and 6 bases, in that order; junction bases with no gene match: 5. The germline V gene has CDR1 SNHLY and CDR2 FYNNEI. This CDR3 spans 14 amino acids. CDR3 amino acids: CASIPGTGDEKLFF. The CDR3 DNA follows: TGTGCCAGCATACCCGGGACAGGGGATGAAAAACTGTTTTTT.

V usage is TRBV28 and J usage is TRBJ2-2; 9 bases are shared with TRBD1. The trim removed 7 bases at V and 7 bases at J, leaving 13 bases unmatched. Germline CDR1 reads MDHEN; CDR2 reads SYDVKM. The length of the CDR3 is 16 residues. The CDR3 DNA is TGTGCCAGCAAAGCCGCGGACAGGGGTATGGTCGGGGAGCTGTTTTTT. This codes for CASKAADRGMVGELFF. Supplemented by reference TRBV28 and TRBJ2-2, the full variable domain reads DVKVTQSSRYLVKRTGEKVFLECVQDMDHENMFWYRQDPGLGLRLIYFSYDVKMKEKGDIPEGYSVSREKKERFSLILESASTNQTSMYLCASKAADRGMVGELFFGEGSRLTVL.

This clone was seen only once. This chain uses TRBV19 with TRBJ1-5; the D is unclear. The ends were cut back, 10 bases at V and 9 bases at J, with 16 bases in the middle. The CDR3 runs to 12 residues. In germline, CDR1 is LNHDA, CDR2 SQIVND (reference sequence). CDR3 region: CATQWTEGPQHF. The DNA of the CDR3 is TGTGCCACTCAATGGACGGAGGGGCCCCAGCATTTT. The entire variable domain, with the rest obtained from reference TRBV19 and TRBJ1-5, is as follows: DGGITQSPKYLFRKEGQNVTLSCEQNLNHDAMYWYRQDPGQGLRLIYYSQIVNDFQKGDIAEGYSVSREKKESFPLTVTSAQKNPTAFYLCATQWTEGPQHFGDGTRLSIL.

The chain uses TRBV7-2 and TRBJ1-2, with unresolved D. Trimming took off 5 bases at V and 4 bases at J, with 20 bases between the two ends. Per germline, CDR1 SGHTA and CDR2 FQGNSA. The CDR3 spans 16 residues. DNA of the CDR3: TGTGCCAGCAGCCCACGCCCACAGAGCTCCTCCTATGGCTACACCTTC. It translates to CASSPRPQSSSYGYTF.

The V call is TRBV15, the J call TRBJ1-1, with TRBD1 as a possible D gene (5 bases). The V end lost 3 bases, the J end lost 9 bases, and 17 bases lay between the germline ends. Germline V CDR1 and CDR2: LNHNV, YYDKDF (reference sequence). The CDR3 has 14 amino acids. The CDR3: CATSSSAAGPKAFF. The CDR3, as DNA: TGTGCCACCAGCAGCTCAGCGGCGGGACCAAAAGCTTTCTTT.

The chain uses TRBV27 and TRBJ2-7; D is uncertain. CDR3 length: 13 residues. Germline CDR1 MNHEY, CDR2 SMNVEV (reference sequence). V was pared by 5 bases and J by 2 bases, with 10 bases between. CDR3 DNA sequence: TGTGCCAGCAGTCCAGGCTTCCCCTACGAGCAGTACTTC. Protein sequence: CASSPGFPYEQYF.

The V and J genes are TRBV9 and TRBJ2-7; perhaps TRBD1 as D (6 bases). The CDR3 extends over 14 amino acids. V lost 0 bases and J 2 bases, leaving 9 bases between the germline ends. Germline-derived CDR1 and CDR2 are SGDLS and YYNGEE. The CDR3 protein is CASSVDTGPYEQYF. CDR3 DNA sequence: TGTGCCAGCAGCGTAGATACAGGGCCCTACGAGCAGTACTTC.